The clone carrying this T cell receptor (beta chain) was recorded once. Its specificity is not known. The record originates from a study of shared clonotypes between healthy human individuals. Assay: immunoSEQ multiplex PCR; the TCRdb copy retains only in-frame clones and omits some. The table records 2 million to 2.5 million clones, roughly 95% of them present only once. Points from the study as a whole: Rarefaction exposed incomplete sorted-subset sequencing despite large depth.

V shed 2 bases and J shed 4 bases, with 12 bases lying between them. This CDR3 comprises 14 residues. Germline CDR1 reads SGHTA; CDR2 reads FQGNSA. Input material: naive CD4+ T cells sorted from blood. The subset: CD45RA+ positively selected. The chain links TRBV7-2 to TRBJ2-7; D unclear. The receptor's source is a man younger than 35 in good health. The CDR3: CASSLLPTGYEQYF. The CDR3 DNA is TGTGCCAGCAGCTTATTGCCGACGGGTTACGAGCAGTACTTC.